This T cell receptor beta chain stems from a study of cytotoxic CD8 clonotypes in ibrutinib-treated CLL. In the study overall: Among the patients, about a dozen presented as relapsed/refractory and 15 as treatment-naive; around 18 showed unmutated IGHV.

Per germline, CDR1 LNHDA and CDR2 SQIVND (reference sequence). This CDR3 is 15 amino acids long. V lost 8 bases and J 4 bases, leaving 20 bases between the germline ends. Notes on this clone: Its target is not known.

Whole-study findings and limits: Sustained-remission and progressing patients diverged in sampling times.

Sequenced by immunoSEQ multiplex PCR; TCRdb stores in-frame clones only, minus some. The sample records a few hundred thousand clones, around three quarters being singletons. This receptor was identified in a human donor with chronic lymphocytic leukemia. V is TRBV19 and J is TRBJ1-2; no reliable D call. Material: PBMCs, obtained after 24 months of ibrutinib treatment. Here the CDR3 reads CASSIRARTFYGYTF. In DNA form, the CDR3 reads TGTGCCAGTTCTATAAGGGCCCGAACCTTCTATGGCTACACCTTC.